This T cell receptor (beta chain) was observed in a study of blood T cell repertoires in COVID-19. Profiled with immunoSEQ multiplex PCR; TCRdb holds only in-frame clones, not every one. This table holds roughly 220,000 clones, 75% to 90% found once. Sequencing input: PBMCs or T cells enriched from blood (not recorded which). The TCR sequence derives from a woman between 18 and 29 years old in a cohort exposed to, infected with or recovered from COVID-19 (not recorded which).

The CDR3 loop reads CASSRVGGTSTDTQYF. CDR3 coding DNA: TGTGCCAGCAGCCGCGTTGGAGGGACTAGCACAGATACGCAGTATTTT. The chain links TRBV7-6 to TRBJ2-3; possibly TRBD2 for D (6 bases). The CDR3 consists of 16 residues. The germline V gene encodes CDR1 SGHVS and CDR2 FNYEAQ. The V gene lost 5 bases and the J gene lost 0 bases, with 15 bases spanning the gap.